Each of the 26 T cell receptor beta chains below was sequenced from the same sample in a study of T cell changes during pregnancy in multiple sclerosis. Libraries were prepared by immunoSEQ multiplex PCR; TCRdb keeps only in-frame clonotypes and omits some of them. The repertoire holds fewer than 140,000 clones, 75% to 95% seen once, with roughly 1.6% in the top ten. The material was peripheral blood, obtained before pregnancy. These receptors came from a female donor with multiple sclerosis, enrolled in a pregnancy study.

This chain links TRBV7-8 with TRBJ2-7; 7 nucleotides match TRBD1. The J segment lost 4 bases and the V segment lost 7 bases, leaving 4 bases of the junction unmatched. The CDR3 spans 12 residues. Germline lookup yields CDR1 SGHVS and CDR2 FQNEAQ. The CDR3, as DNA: TGTGCCAGCATGCAGACAGGGTACGAGCAGTACTTC. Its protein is CASMQTGYEQYF.

CDR3 residues: CASSWPGGRAFF. CDR3 sequence (DNA): TGTGCCAGTAGTTGGCCAGGGGGTAGAGCTTTCTTT. The chain joins TRBV19 to TRBJ1-1; 7 bases are shared with TRBD1. V shed 5 bases, J shed 10 bases, and the junction held 7 bases outside the gene matches. Germline loops: CDR1 LNHDA, CDR2 SQIVND (reference sequence). This CDR3 spans 12 amino acids.

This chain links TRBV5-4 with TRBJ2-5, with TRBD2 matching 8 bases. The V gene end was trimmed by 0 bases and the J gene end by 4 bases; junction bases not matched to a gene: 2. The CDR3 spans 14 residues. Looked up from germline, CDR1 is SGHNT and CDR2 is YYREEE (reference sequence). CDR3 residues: CASSLAGGGETQYF. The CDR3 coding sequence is TGTGCCAGCAGCTTGGCCGGGGGGGGAGAGACCCAGTACTTC.

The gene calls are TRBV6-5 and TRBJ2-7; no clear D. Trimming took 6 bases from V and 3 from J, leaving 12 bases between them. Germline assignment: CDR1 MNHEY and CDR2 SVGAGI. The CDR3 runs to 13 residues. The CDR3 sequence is CASSAPGLYEQYF. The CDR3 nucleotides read TGTGCCAGCAGCGCCCCAGGTCTCTACGAGCAGTACTTC.

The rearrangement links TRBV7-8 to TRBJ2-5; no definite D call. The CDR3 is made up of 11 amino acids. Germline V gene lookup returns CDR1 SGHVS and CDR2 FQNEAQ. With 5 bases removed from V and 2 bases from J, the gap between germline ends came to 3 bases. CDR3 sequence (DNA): TGTGCCAGCAGCCCGCAAGAGACCCAGTACTTC. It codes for CASSPQETQYF. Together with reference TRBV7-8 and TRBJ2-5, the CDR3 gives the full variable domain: GAGVSQSPRYKVAKRGQDVALRCDPISGHVSLFWYQQALGQGPEFLTYFQNEAQLDKSGLPSDRFFAERPEGSVSTLKIQRTQQEDSAVYLCASSPQETQYFGPGTRLLVL.

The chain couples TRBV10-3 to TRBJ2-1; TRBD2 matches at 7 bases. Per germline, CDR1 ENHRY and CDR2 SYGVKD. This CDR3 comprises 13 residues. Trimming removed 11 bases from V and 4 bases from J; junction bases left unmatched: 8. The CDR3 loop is CALAAGSYNEQFF. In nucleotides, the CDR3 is TGTGCCCTAGCGGCGGGATCTTACAATGAGCAGTTCTTC.

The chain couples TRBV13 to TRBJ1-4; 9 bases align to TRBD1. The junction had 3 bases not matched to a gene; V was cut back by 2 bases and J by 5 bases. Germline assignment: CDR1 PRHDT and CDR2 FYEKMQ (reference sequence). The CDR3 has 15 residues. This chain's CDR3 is CASSLKGQGNEKLFF. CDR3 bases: TGTGCCAGCAGCTTAAAGGGACAGGGAAATGAAAAACTGTTTTTT.

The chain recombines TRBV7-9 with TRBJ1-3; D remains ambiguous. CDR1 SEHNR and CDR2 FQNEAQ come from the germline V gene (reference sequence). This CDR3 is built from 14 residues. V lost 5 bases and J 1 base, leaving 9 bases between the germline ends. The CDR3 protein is CASSPQASGNTIYF. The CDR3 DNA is TGTGCCAGCAGCCCCCAGGCATCTGGAAACACCATATATTTT. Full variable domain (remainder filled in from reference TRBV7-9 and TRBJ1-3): DTGVSQNPRHKITKRGQNVTFRCDPISEHNRLYWYRQTLGQGPEFLTYFQNEAQLEKSRLLSDRFSAERPKGSFSTLEIQRTEQGDSAMYLCASSPQASGNTIYFGEGSWLTVV.

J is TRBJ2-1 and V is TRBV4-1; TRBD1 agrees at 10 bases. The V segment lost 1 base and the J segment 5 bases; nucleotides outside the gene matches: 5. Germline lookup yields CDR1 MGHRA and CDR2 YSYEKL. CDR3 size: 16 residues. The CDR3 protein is CASSQGTGGVNNEQFF. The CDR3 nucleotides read TGCGCCAGCAGCCAAGGGACAGGGGGTGTGAACAATGAGCAGTTCTTC.

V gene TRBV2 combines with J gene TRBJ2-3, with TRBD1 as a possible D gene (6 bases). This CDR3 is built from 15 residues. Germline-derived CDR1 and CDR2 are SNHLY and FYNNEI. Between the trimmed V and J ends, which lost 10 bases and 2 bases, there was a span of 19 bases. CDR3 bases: TGTGCCACCACAATGGGGACACTGCCCACAGATACGCAGTATTTT. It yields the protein CATTMGTLPTDTQYF.

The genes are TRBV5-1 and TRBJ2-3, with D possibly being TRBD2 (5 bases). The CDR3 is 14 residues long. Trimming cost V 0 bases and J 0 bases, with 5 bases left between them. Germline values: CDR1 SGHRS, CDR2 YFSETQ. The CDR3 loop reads CASSLGGSTDTQYF. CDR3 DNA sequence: TGCGCCAGCAGCTTGGGAGGGAGCACAGATACGCAGTATTTT.

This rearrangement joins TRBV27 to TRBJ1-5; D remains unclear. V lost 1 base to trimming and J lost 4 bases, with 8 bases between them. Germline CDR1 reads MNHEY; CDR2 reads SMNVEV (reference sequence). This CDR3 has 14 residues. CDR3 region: CASSLWGGNQPQHF. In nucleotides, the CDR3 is TGTGCCAGCAGTTTATGGGGAGGGAATCAGCCCCAGCATTTT.

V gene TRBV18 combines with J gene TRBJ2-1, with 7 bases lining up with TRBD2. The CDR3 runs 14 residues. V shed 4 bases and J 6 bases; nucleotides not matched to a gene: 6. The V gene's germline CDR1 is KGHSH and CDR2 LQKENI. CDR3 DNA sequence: TGTGCCAGCTCACGAGAGGGAGGGTCCAATGAGCAGTTCTTC. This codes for CASSREGGSNEQFF. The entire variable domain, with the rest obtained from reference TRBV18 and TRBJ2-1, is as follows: NAGVMQNPRHLVRRRGQEARLRCSPMKGHSHVYWYRQLPEEGLKFMVYLQKENIIDESGMPKERFSAEFPKEGPSILRIQQVVRGDSAAYFCASSREGGSNEQFFGPGTRLTVL.

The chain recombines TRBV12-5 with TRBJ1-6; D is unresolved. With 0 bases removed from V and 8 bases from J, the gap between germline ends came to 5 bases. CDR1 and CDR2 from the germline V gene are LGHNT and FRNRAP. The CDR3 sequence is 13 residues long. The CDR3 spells CASGLVGHSPLHF. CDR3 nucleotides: TGTGCTAGTGGTTTGGTCGGTCATTCACCCCTCCACTTT. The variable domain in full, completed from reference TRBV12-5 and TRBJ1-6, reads DARVTQTPRHKVTEMGQEVTMRCQPILGHNTVFWYRQTMMQGLELLAYFRNRAPLDDSGMPKDRFSAEMPDATLATLKIQPSEPRDSAVYFCASGLVGHSPLHFGNGTRLTVT.

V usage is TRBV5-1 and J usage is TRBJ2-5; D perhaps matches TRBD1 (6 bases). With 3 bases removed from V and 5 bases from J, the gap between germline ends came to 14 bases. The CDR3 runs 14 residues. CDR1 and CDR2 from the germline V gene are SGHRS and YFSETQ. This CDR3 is CASSSRGGGETQYF. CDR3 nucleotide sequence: TGCGCCAGCAGCTCCAGGGGCGGCGGGGAGACCCAGTACTTC.

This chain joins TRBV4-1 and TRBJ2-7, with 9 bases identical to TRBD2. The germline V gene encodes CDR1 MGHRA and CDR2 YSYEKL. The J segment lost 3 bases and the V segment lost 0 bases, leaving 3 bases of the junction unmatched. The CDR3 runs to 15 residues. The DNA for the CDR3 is TGCGCCAGCAGCCAAGATTCTAGCGGGATCTACGAGCAGTACTTC. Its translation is CASSQDSSGIYEQYF.

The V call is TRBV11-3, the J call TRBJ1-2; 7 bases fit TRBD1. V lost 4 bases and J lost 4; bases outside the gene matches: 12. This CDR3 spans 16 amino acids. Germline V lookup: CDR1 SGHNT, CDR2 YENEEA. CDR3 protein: CASSYAFGTVFYGYTF. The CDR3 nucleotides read TGTGCCAGCAGCTACGCCTTCGGGACAGTGTTCTATGGCTACACCTTC.

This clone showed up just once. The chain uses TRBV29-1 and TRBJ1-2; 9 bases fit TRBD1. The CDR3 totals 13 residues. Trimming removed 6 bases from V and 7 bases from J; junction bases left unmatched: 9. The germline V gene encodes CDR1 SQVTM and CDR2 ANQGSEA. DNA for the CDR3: TGCAGCGTCGACCGGGACAGGGCCTCTGGCTACACCTTC. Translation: CSVDRDRASGYTF. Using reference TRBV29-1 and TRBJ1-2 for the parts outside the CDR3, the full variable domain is SAVISQKPSRDICQRGTSLTIQCQVDSQVTMMFWYRQQPGQSLTLIATANQGSEATYESGFVIDKFPISRPNLTFSTLTVSNMSPEDSSIYLCSVDRDRASGYTFGSGTRLTVV.

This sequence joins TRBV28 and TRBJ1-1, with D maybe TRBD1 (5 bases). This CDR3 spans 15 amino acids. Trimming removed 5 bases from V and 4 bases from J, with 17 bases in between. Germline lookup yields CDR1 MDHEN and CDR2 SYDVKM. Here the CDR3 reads CASSPTVWRGTEAFF. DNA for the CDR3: TGTGCCAGCAGTCCCACCGTTTGGAGGGGCACTGAAGCTTTCTTT.

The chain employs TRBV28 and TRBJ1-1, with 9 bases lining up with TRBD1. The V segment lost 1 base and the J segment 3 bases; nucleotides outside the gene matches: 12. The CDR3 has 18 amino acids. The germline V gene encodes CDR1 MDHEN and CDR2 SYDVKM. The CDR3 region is CASSLLYGTGREDTEAFF. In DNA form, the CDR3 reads TGTGCCAGCAGTTTATTGTACGGGACAGGGAGGGAGGACACTGAAGCTTTCTTT.

Written as DNA, the CDR3 is TGTGCCAGCAGTGTGGACACTCAGAAGAACACTGAAGCTTTCTTT. Translation gives CASSVDTQKNTEAFF. The chain couples TRBV6-1 to TRBJ1-1, with D tentatively TRBD1 (5 bases). V shed 4 bases and J shed 1 base, with 13 bases lying between them. Germline CDR1 reads MNHNS; CDR2 reads SASEGT. The CDR3 is 15 residues long.

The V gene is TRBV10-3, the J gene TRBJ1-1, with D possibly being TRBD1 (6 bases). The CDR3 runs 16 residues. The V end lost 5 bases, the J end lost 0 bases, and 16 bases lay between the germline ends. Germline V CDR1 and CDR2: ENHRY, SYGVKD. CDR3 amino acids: CAISTGPQGMNTEAFF. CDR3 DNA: TGTGCCATCAGTACCGGACCACAGGGAATGAACACTGAAGCTTTCTTT.

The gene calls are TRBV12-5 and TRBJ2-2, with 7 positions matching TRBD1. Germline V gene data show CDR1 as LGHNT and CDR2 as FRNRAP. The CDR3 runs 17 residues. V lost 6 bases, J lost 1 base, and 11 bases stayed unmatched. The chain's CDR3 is CASGQPRWTGNTGELFF. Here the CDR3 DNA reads TGTGCTAGTGGCCAACCAAGGTGGACAGGGAACACCGGGGAGCTGTTTTTT.

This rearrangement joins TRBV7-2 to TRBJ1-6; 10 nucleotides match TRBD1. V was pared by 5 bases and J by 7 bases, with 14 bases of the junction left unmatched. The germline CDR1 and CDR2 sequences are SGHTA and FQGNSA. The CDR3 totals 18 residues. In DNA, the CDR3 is TGTGCCAGCAGCCTAGGACAGGGGGACGTACGTGTGAATTCACCCCTCCACTTT. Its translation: CASSLGQGDVRVNSPLHF.

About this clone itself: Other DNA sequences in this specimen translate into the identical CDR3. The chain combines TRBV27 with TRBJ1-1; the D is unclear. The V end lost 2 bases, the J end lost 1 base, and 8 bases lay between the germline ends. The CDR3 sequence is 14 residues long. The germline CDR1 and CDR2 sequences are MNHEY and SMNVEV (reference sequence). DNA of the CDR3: TGTGCCAGCAGTTTAGGGCAGACGAACACTGAAGCTTTCTTT. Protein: CASSLGQTNTEAFF.

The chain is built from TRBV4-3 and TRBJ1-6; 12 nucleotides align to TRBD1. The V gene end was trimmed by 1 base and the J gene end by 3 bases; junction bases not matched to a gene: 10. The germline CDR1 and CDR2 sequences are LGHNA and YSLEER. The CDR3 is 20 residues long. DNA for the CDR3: TGCGCCAGCAGCCAAGCGGGGGGACAGGGGGCAAGAAGCTATAATTCACCCCTCCACTTT. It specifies CASSQAGGQGARSYNSPLHF.